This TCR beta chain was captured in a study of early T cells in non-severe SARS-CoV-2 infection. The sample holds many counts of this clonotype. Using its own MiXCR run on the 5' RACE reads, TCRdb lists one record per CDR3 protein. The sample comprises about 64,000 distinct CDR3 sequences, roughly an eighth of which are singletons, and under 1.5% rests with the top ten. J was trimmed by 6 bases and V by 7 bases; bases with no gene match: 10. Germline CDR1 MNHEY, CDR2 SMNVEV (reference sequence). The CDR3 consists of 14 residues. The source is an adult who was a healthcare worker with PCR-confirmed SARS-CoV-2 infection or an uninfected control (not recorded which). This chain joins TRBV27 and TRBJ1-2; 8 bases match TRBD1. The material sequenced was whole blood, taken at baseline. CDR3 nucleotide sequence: TGTGCCAGCACGGAATCAGGGGGCGCGGATGGCTACACCTTC. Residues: CASTESGGADGYTF.